One sample yielded the 22 T cell receptor beta chains listed below, sequenced in a study of blood T cells in healthy people across ages. A second PCR, run for roughly 7 to 12 cycles, used a sample-barcoded 5' primer plus a J-beta primer mix. TCRdb re-derived calls from the 5' RACE reads in MiXCR, one entry per CDR3 protein. The table shows about 1.4 million distinct CDR3 sequences, with 45% to 70% occurring only once. Sequences were obtained from blood. The source of these receptors is a man younger than 30 in good health.

About this clonotype: With a much larger clone just one base away, this may be a read error. The chain has TRBV7-9 and TRBJ1-2, with no clear D. Trimming took off 0 bases at V and 3 bases at J, with 5 bases between the two ends. The CDR3 is 13 amino acids. Germline CDR1 reads SEHNR; CDR2 reads FQNEAQ (reference sequence). For the CDR3, the DNA is TGTGCCAGCAGCTTAGCCTCAGACTATGGCTACACCTTC. Its protein product is CASSLASDYGYTF.

V and J are TRBV2 and TRBJ1-4, with a weak D call TRBD1 (6 bases). Germline CDR1 and CDR2: SNHLY and FYNNEI. The CDR3 loop spans 13 amino acids. V lost 5 bases to trimming and J lost 11 bases, with 15 bases between them. This CDR3 reads CASSTGSRKKLFF. In DNA, the CDR3 is TGTGCCAGCAGTACAGGGTCCCGAAAGAAACTGTTTTTT.

CDR3 DNA: TGTGCCAGCAGCCGCTCAGGACAGACCTACGAGCAGTACTTC. Its translation: CASSRSGQTYEQYF. The chain combines TRBV28 with TRBJ2-7; D is perhaps TRBD1 (6 bases). V lost 6 bases, J lost 2 bases, and 14 bases lay in between. This CDR3 contains 14 residues. Per the germline V gene, CDR1 is MDHEN and CDR2 is SYDVKM. The whole variable domain, remainder taken from reference TRBV28 and TRBJ2-7, is DVKVTQSSRYLVKRTGEKVFLECVQDMDHENMFWYRQDPGLGLRLIYFSYDVKMKEKGDIPEGYSVSREKKERFSLILESASTNQTSMYLCASSRSGQTYEQYFGPGTRLTVT.

The genes are TRBV20-1 and TRBJ2-7; 7 bases line up with TRBD1. Germline loops: CDR1 DFQATT, CDR2 SNEGSKA (reference sequence). The trim removed 3 bases at V and 2 bases at J, leaving 10 bases unmatched. The CDR3 has 15 residues. CDR3 coding DNA: TGCAGTGCTAGGCCGGGACAGTTTGCACCCTACGAGCAGTACTTC. As protein: CSARPGQFAPYEQYF.

The chain carries TRBV5-6 and TRBJ1-1; D uncertain. This CDR3 spans 15 amino acids. The germline V gene has CDR1 SGHDT and CDR2 YYEEEE. The V end lost 0 bases, the J end lost 2 bases, and 11 bases lay between the germline ends. Here the CDR3 DNA reads TGTGCCAGCAGCTTGGTTTACGACGGAAACACTGAAGCTTTCTTT. Its protein product is CASSLVYDGNTEAFF.

J is TRBJ1-2 and V is TRBV30, with 7 nucleotides matching TRBD1. Trimming cost V 5 bases and J 2 bases; bases outside gene matches: 5. There are 13 residues in the CDR3. The germline V gene encodes CDR1 GTSNPN and CDR2 SVGIG (reference sequence). CDR3 residues: CAWLTRGNYGYTF. The CDR3 DNA sequence: TGTGCCTGGCTTACCAGGGGGAACTATGGCTACACCTTC.

The chain joins TRBV27 to TRBJ1-3; no clear D gene. The CDR3 runs 14 residues. V was cut by 5 bases and J by 3 bases, with 11 bases left in between. CDR1 and CDR2 (germline): MNHEY, SMNVEV (reference sequence). DNA for the CDR3: TGTGCCAGCAGTGACGGAATCATTGGAAACACCATATATTTT. Translation: CASSDGIIGNTIYF.

The chain is built from TRBV23-1 and TRBJ1-6, with 7 bases that match TRBD1. TRBV23-1 is recorded as an ORF, its role being uncertain. Trimming removed 4 bases from V and 14 bases from J; junction bases left unmatched: 20. The CDR3 totals 17 residues. Written as DNA, the CDR3 is TGCGCCAGCAGTCGACTACGGAGGGACAGCTCGGACAAAACCCTCCACTTT. Protein product: CASSRLRRDSSDKTLHF.

This clonotype was seen once. This sequence joins TRBV5-1 and TRBJ2-7; a possible D gene is TRBD2 (5 bases). There are 16 residues in the CDR3. From germline, CDR1 is SGHRS and CDR2 YFSETQ. The V gene lost 0 bases and the J gene lost 3 bases, with 16 bases spanning the gap. CDR3 coding DNA: TGCGCCAGCAGCTTGGCAACGACCGACTATTTCTACGAGCAGTACTTC. Its translation is CASSLATTDYFYEQYF.

This clonotype was detected only once. The chain carries TRBV6-5 and TRBJ2-4, with D unresolved. CDR3 length: 13 residues. V shed 5 bases and J shed 13 bases, with 18 bases lying between them. Germline V gives CDR1 MNHEY, CDR2 SVGAGI. CDR3 region: CASSRTTSDEQYF. The CDR3 nucleotides are TGTGCCAGCAGTAGGACCACCTCCGATGAGCAGTACTTC.

The rearrangement joins TRBV2 to TRBJ2-3; 11 nucleotides agree with TRBD2. Per germline, CDR1 SNHLY and CDR2 FYNNEI. CDR3 length: 16 residues. V gave up 3 bases and J gave up 1 base; unmatched junction bases: 3. CDR3 residues: CASSDQLAGGTDTQYF. CDR3 DNA: TGTGCCAGCAGTGATCAACTAGCGGGAGGCACAGATACGCAGTATTTT.

The gene calls are TRBV20-1 and TRBJ1-2; D uncertain. CDR1 is DFQATT, CDR2 SNEGSKA, per germline (reference sequence). The CDR3 is 14 residues long. V lost 6 bases to trimming and J lost 5 bases, with 19 bases between them. The CDR3 spells CSALRRAEVYGYTF. In DNA form, the CDR3 reads TGCAGTGCCCTGCGGCGGGCTGAGGTTTATGGCTACACCTTC.

As to this clonotype: The junction shows a germline mismatch at one end, possibly a read error. The chain joins TRBV4-2 to TRBJ1-1; D is perhaps TRBD1 (6 bases). From germline, CDR1 is LGHNA and CDR2 YNFKEQ. This CDR3 is built from 17 residues. In nucleotides, the CDR3 is TGTGCCTGCAGCCAAGTGGGGGCCGGAGGGGTGAACACTGAAGCTTTCTTT. Its translation is CACSQVGAGGVNTEAFF.

V is TRBV2 and J is TRBJ1-2; D is uncertain. V lost 6 bases to trimming and J lost 5 bases, with 13 bases between them. The germline V gene has CDR1 SNHLY and CDR2 FYNNEI. This CDR3 region has 13 residues. The CDR3 reads CASSPDRQYGYTF. For the CDR3, the DNA is TGTGCCAGCAGCCCAGACCGCCAGTATGGCTACACCTTC. The complete variable domain, with remaining parts taken from reference TRBV2 and TRBJ1-2, reads EPEVTQTPSHQVTQMGQEVILRCVPISNHLYFYWYRQILGQKVEFLVSFYNNEISEKSEIFDDQFSVERPDGSNFTLKIRSTKLEDSAMYFCASSPDRQYGYTFGSGTRLTVV.

The rearrangement links TRBV5-5 to TRBJ2-5; D not certain. Trimming cost V 1 base and J 3 bases, with 7 bases left between them. The germline gives CDR1 SGHKS, CDR2 YYEKEE (reference sequence). The CDR3 loop spans 13 amino acids. The CDR3 DNA is TGTGCCAGCAGCTTGAACAGAGAAGAGACCCAGTACTTC. It codes for CASSLNREETQYF.

The chain combines TRBV27 with TRBJ2-6, with 9 bases that match TRBD1. This CDR3 region has 18 residues. Germline lookup yields CDR1 MNHEY and CDR2 SMNVEV (reference sequence). Trimming at V came to 2 bases and at J to 0 bases, leaving 5 bases not matched to a gene. As DNA, the CDR3 is TGTGCCAGCAGTTTAGGGACAGGGACCGTCTCTGGGGCCAACGTCCTGACTTTC. Encoded protein: CASSLGTGTVSGANVLTF.

With regard to this clonotype: At one end the junction does not follow the germline gene, possibly because of a read error. CDR3 sequence (DNA): TGTGCGGAGGGGAACACCGGGGGGCTGTTTTTT. Amino acids: CAEGNTGGLFF. J is TRBJ2-2 and V is TRBV12-3 or TRBV12-4; weak D call: TRBD2 (6 bases). The CDR3 spans 11 residues.

This clonotype was counted between two and nine times. The genes are TRBV6-5 and TRBJ1-1; D is unclear. The V and J ends lost 1 base and 0 bases respectively, with 9 bases between them. This CDR3 has 15 amino acids. Germline values: CDR1 MNHEY, CDR2 SVGAGI. CDR3 in DNA: TGTGCCAGCAGTTACTGGGGAGGGATGAACACTGAAGCTTTCTTT. Translating it yields CASSYWGGMNTEAFF.

About this clonotype itself: One end of the junction varies from germline; a read error may be responsible. The chain joins TRBV7-9 to TRBJ1-4; D unclear. Germline CDR1 and CDR2: SEHNR and FQNEAQ (reference sequence). This CDR3 spans 13 amino acids. DNA for the CDR3: TGTGCCAGCAGCTTGGGAGATAATGAAAGACTGTTTTTT. Protein sequence: CASSLGDNERLFF.

This sequence joins TRBV12-3 or TRBV12-4 and TRBJ1-1; D may be TRBD1 (5 bases). Trimming pared 5 bases from V and 0 bases from J, leaving 10 bases between. This CDR3 region has 14 residues. The CDR3 region has the DNA TGTGCCAGCAGTAAAACAGGACTGAACACTGAAGCTTTCTTT. It codes for CASSKTGLNTEAFF.

The chain joins TRBV29-1 to TRBJ2-1; 8 bases line up with TRBD2. After removal of 6 bases from V and 0 bases from J, the junction contained 4 bases not matched to a gene. This CDR3 is built from 14 residues. CDR1 SQVTM and CDR2 ANQGSEA come from the germline V gene. The CDR3 here is CSVDSGDSYNEQFF. The CDR3 DNA reads TGCAGCGTCGATAGCGGGGACTCCTACAATGAGCAGTTCTTC.

This clonotype has more than one count but fewer than ten. The rearrangement joins TRBV10-3 to TRBJ2-7; TRBD2 agrees at 9 bases. Germline V lookup: CDR1 ENHRY, CDR2 SYGVKD. This CDR3 contains 12 residues. V shed 11 bases, J shed 3 bases, and the junction held 5 bases outside the gene matches. The CDR3 DNA follows: TGTGCCGTAGCGGGAGTCGGCTACGAGCAGTACTTC. It yields the protein CAVAGVGYEQYF.